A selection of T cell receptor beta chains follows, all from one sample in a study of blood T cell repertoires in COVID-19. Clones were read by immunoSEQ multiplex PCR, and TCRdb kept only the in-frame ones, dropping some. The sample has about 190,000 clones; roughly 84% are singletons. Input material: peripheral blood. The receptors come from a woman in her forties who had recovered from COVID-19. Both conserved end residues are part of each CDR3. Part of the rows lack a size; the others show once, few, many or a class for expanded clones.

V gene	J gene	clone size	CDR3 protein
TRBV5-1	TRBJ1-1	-	CASSLTGKDTEAFF
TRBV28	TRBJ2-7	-	CASSLAGGSSYEQYF
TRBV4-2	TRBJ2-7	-	CASSQGATYSYEQYF
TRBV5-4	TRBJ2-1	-	CASSPGGLISYNEQFF
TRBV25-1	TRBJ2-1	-	CASRGQGQGHEQFF
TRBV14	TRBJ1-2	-	CASSQTLGQGYGYTF
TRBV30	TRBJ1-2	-	CAWSGGYGYTF
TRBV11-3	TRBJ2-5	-	CASSLTGSQETQYF
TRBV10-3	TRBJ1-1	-	CAIGELGTSEAFF
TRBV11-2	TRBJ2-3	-	CASSLTGGNTDTQYF
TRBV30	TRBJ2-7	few	CAWNVGTGIIYEQYF
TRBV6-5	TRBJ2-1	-	CASSNRDRGQFF
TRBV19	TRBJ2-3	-	CASSISPWGPNTDTQYF
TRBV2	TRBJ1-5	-	CASRIGREGNQPQHF
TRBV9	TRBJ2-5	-	CASSVGGTSGETQYF
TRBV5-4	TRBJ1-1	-	CASSLDGPAGVGTEAFF
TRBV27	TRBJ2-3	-	CASCSSESSTDTQYF
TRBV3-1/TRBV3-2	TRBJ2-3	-	CASTTSGRWDTQYF
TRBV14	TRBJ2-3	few	CASSRGLAGLTDTQYF
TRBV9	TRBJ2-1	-	CASRKSGNANEQFF
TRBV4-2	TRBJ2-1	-	CASSPVGGQGAYNEQFF
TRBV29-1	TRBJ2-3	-	CSVLVSSDTQYF
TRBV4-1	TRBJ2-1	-	CASSQEQGYNEQFF
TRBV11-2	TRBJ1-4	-	CASSYSTGGYGEKLFF
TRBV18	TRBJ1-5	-	CASSPGPPSNQPQHF
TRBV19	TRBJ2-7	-	CASSIGGKLTSYEQYF
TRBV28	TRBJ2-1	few	CASGSGQKKEQFF
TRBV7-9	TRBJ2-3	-	CASSLVVWASSDTQYF
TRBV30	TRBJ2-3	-	CAWDQGASATDTQYF
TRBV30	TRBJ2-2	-	CAWNPGLETGELFF
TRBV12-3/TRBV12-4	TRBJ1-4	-	CASGFLRDEKLFF
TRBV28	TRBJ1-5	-	CASSLWTGTDSNQPQHF
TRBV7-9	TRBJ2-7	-	CASSFGRAYEQYF
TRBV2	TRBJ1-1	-	CASRQGLYTEAFF
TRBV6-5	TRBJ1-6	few	CASTYLGQGSSPLHF
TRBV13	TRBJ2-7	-	CASSEADSSYEQYF
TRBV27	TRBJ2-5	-	CASSLSPSGGRETQYF
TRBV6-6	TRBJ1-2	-	CASSPDRGNGYTF
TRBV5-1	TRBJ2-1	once	CASSAGEEGAEQFF
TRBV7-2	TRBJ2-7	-	CASSLLAGISYEQYF
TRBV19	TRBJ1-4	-	CASREAGGEEKLFF
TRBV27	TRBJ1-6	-	CASSLSRDYNSPLHF
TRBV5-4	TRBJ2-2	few	CASSLAGGPNTGELFF
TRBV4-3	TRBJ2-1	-	CASSGRTSGGSYNEQFF
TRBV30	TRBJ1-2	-	CAWSGGQGNNYGYTF
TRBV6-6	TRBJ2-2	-	CASSYGRTNTGELFF
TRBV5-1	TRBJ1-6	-	CASSRQAVGDSPLHF
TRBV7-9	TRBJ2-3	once	CASSSTSSTDTQYF
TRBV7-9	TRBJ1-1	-	CASSLGIDTEAFF